These 12 T cell receptor beta chains share one sample of origin, sequenced in a study of patients and donors after allogeneic stem cell transplantation. TCRdb reprocessed the RT-PCR reads with MiXCR, giving one entry per CDR3 protein. The data hold over 350,000 distinct CDR3 sequences, with 16% observed a single time. The sample taken for sequencing was blood, either unsorted or a sorted T cell fraction (not recorded which). The source is a human donor who was either an allogeneic HSCT recipient or a stem cell or donor lymphocyte infusion donor (not recorded which). It is not recorded whose cells these are; they may come from a transplant donor.

The chain employs TRBV3-1 and TRBJ2-7; D is uncertain. The CDR3 is made up of 11 amino acids. Germline-derived CDR1 and CDR2 are LGHDT and YNNKEL (reference sequence). Trimming removed 7 bases at V and 6 bases at J, with 10 bases between. In nucleotides, the CDR3 is TGTGCCAGCACCTGGGGTAGCGAGCAGTACTTC. Protein product: CASTWGSEQYF.

The chain has TRBV15 and TRBJ2-5; TRBD2 might be the D (6 bases). The germline V and J ends were trimmed by 1 base and 3 bases, with 15 bases remaining between them. The CDR3 is 16 residues long. CDR1 LNHNV and CDR2 YYDKDF come from the germline V gene (reference sequence). As DNA, the CDR3 is TGTGCCACCAGCAGAGGGGTAGGAGGGCTGGAAGAGACCCAGTACTTC. This translates into CATSRGVGGLEETQYF.

The chain uses TRBV5-1 and TRBJ2-1; possible D gene TRBD2, 5 bases. V lost 4 bases to trimming and J lost 2 bases, with 25 bases between them. Germline V gene lookup returns CDR1 SGHRS and CDR2 YFSETQ. CDR3 length equals 19 residues. The CDR3 region is CASSHTLGSTPWTYNEQFF. For the CDR3, the DNA is TGCGCCAGCAGCCATACCCTGGGGAGTACGCCTTGGACCTACAATGAGCAGTTCTTC.

The CDR3 DNA reads as TGTGCCAGCAGCCTGGGACAGAAGTTTAACTATGGCTACACCTTC. Amino acids: CASSLGQKFNYGYTF. This sequence joins TRBV9 and TRBJ1-2, with 7 bases fitting TRBD1. After removal of 4 bases from V and 1 base from J, the junction contained 7 bases not matched to a gene. This CDR3 contains 15 residues. Germline assignment: CDR1 SGDLS and CDR2 YYNGEE.

The genes are TRBV11-2 and TRBJ2-5; D is ambiguous. Germline assignment: CDR1 SGHAT and CDR2 FQNNGV. Trimming took off 3 bases at V and 3 bases at J, with 8 bases between the two ends. This CDR3 has 13 residues. The CDR3 region has the DNA TGTGCCAGCAGCTTTGGAAACAAAGAGACCCAGTACTTC. Translating gives CASSFGNKETQYF.

This clonotype has at least ten counts. The V and J genes are TRBV27 and TRBJ2-5; 9 bases are a match to TRBD2. This CDR3 contains 16 residues. J gave up 2 bases and V 4 bases, and 8 bases lay outside the gene matches. Germline CDR1 is MNHEY and CDR2 is SMNVEV (reference sequence). CDR3 coding DNA: TGTGCCAGCAGTTCTCTTAGGCGGGGGGGACAAGAGACCCAGTACTTC. Its protein is CASSSLRRGGQETQYF.

This clonotype was seen a handful of times. CDR3 coding DNA: TGTGCCAGCAGCTTGGGGCTAGCGGGAGGGCCAAAGACGGGAGATACGCAGTATTTT. It translates to CASSLGLAGGPKTGDTQYF. The chain carries TRBV7-8 and TRBJ2-3; TRBD2 matches 12 bases. The CDR3 contains 19 residues. Germline CDR1 reads SGHVS; CDR2 reads FQNEAQ. V lost 3 bases to trimming and J lost 5 bases; unmatched junction nucleotides: 15.

The chain employs TRBV2 and TRBJ2-3; a weak D match, TRBD1 (5 bases). The closer fit of TRBJ1-5 to the DNA end suggests the J call may be wrong. From germline, CDR1 is SNHLY and CDR2 FYNNEI. The CDR3 spans 13 residues. The CDR3 here is CASSEAGPDTQHF. The CDR3 DNA is TGTGCCAGCAGTGAAGCGGGGCCAGATACGCAGCATTTT.

This clonotype was counted at least ten times. V and J are TRBV4-3 and TRBJ2-1; 7 positions agree with TRBD1. This CDR3 contains 14 residues. The V gene end was trimmed by 1 base and the J gene end by 4 bases; junction bases not matched to a gene: 1. CDR1 and CDR2 from the germline V gene are LGHNA and YSLEER. The CDR3 region has the DNA TGCGCCAGCAGCCAAGGACAGGGATACAATGAGCAGTTCTTC. Its translation: CASSQGQGYNEQFF.

The V gene is TRBV6-1, the J gene TRBJ2-3; D ambiguous. Germline-derived CDR1 and CDR2 are MNHNS and SASEGT. The length of the CDR3 is 14 residues. V lost 1 base, J lost 2 bases, and 7 bases lay in between. The CDR3 DNA is TGTGCCAGCAGTGAAGACACTGCCACAGATACGCAGTATTTT. It encodes CASSEDTATDTQYF.

The chain couples TRBV9 to TRBJ2-3; D may correspond to TRBD1 or TRBD2 (5 bases each). There are 14 residues in the CDR3. Trimming cost V 0 bases and J 5 bases, with 10 bases left between them. CDR1 SGDLS and CDR2 YYNGEE come from the germline V gene. The CDR3, as DNA: TGTGCCAGCAGCGTAGGGTGGGACCTAGATACGCAGTATTTT. This translates into CASSVGWDLDTQYF.

The chain is built from TRBV11-1 and TRBJ1-4, with TRBD1 identical over 7 bases. The V gene's germline CDR1 is SGHAT and CDR2 FQDESV (reference sequence). V dropped 5 bases and J dropped 4; count of bases not matched to a gene: 16. The CDR3 has 18 residues. The CDR3: CASSAGTVPRGLNEKLFF. CDR3 DNA sequence: TGTGCCAGCAGCGCCGGGACAGTCCCTAGGGGCCTTAATGAAAAACTGTTTTTT.